The 8 T cell receptor beta chains below were found in one sample sequenced in a study of cytomegalovirus exposure and HLA in healthy donors. With 60 Vbeta and 13 Jbeta primers, the PCR was carried out. The protocol was immunoSEQ multiplex PCR, while the TCRdb copy is restricted to in-frame clones and leaves out a portion. The sample holds around 160,000 clones, roughly 71% seen once. The sequenced sample consisted of PBMCs. These receptors all stem from a male donor in good health and CMV-seropositive.

This chain connects TRBV6-5 to TRBJ2-2, with 10 bases that match TRBD1. V lost 6 bases and J lost 6; bases outside the gene matches: 7. CDR3 length equals 15 residues. Per the germline V gene, CDR1 is MNHEY and CDR2 is SVGAGI. CDR3 amino acids: CASSPDRGQAGELFF. The CDR3 bases are TGTGCCAGCAGCCCTGACAGGGGGCAGGCCGGGGAGCTGTTTTTT.

This chain links TRBV7-3 with TRBJ2-5; 10 bases fit TRBD2. Trimming removed 5 bases from V and 2 bases from J; junction bases left unmatched: 8. Germline V gene sequence: CDR1 SGHTA, CDR2 FQGTGA. The CDR3 extends over 16 amino acids. The CDR3 sequence: CASSPHSGGPQETQYF. The CDR3 bases are TGTGCCAGCAGCCCTCATAGCGGGGGGCCTCAAGAGACCCAGTACTTC.

The chain employs TRBV25-1 and TRBJ1-5, with a possible D match to TRBD1 (6 bases). This CDR3 spans 13 amino acids. V lost 9 bases to trimming and J lost 3 bases, with 12 bases between them. Germline values: CDR1 MGHDK, CDR2 SYGVNS. The CDR3 region is CASKGGYNQPQHF. CDR3 DNA sequence: TGTGCCAGTAAAGGGGGATACAATCAGCCCCAGCATTTT. The full variable domain, with the rest looked up from reference TRBV25-1 and TRBJ1-5, is EADIYQTPRYLVIGTGKKITLECSQTMGHDKMYWYQQDPGMELHLIHYSYGVNSTEKGDLSSESTVSRIRTEHFPLTLESARPSHTSQYLCASKGGYNQPQHFGDGTRLSIL.

This clone was counted between two and nine times. The chain has TRBV6-5 and TRBJ1-5, with D possibly being TRBD1 (6 bases). The V end was cut by 0 bases, the J end by 1 base, with 10 bases between. This CDR3 is built from 16 residues. Germline CDR1 reads MNHEY; CDR2 reads SVGAGI. The CDR3 loop reads CASSYSFTGSNQPQHF. CDR3 nucleotide sequence: TGTGCCAGCAGTTACTCCTTCACAGGGAGCAATCAGCCCCAGCATTTT.

The table lists this clone with a few counts. The chain uses TRBV2 and TRBJ1-1; D remains unclear. V shed 5 bases and J shed 5 bases, with 6 bases lying between them. The CDR3 has 11 residues. The germline V gene has CDR1 SNHLY and CDR2 FYNNEI. CDR3 residues: CASSFSTEAFF. CDR3 bases: TGTGCCAGCAGTTTTTCGACTGAAGCTTTCTTT.

As for this clone: Other DNA sequences in this specimen translate into the identical CDR3. V gene TRBV9 combines with J gene TRBJ1-2, with unresolved D. Between the trimmed V and J ends, which lost 4 bases and 0 bases, there was a span of 13 bases. Germline lookup yields CDR1 SGDLS and CDR2 YYNGEE. The CDR3 sequence is 15 residues long. CDR3 amino acids: CASSPARGTNYGYTF. The CDR3 DNA reads TGTGCCAGCAGCCCTGCCCGGGGTACTAACTATGGCTACACCTTC. The full variable domain, rest sourced from reference TRBV9 and TRBJ1-2, is DSGVTQTPKHLITATGQRVTLRCSPRSGDLSVYWYQQSLDQGLQFLIQYYNGEERAKGNILERFSAQQFPDLHSELNLSSLELGDSALYFCASSPARGTNYGYTFGSGTRLTVV.

The rearrangement links TRBV4-3 to TRBJ2-7, with a possible D match to TRBD2 (5 bases). This CDR3 comprises 17 residues. Germline V gene data show CDR1 as LGHNA and CDR2 as YSLEER. Between the trimmed V and J ends, which lost 0 bases and 0 bases, there was a span of 15 bases. CDR3 nucleotide sequence: TGCGCCAGCAGCCAAGATATAGCTAGCCCCTTCTCCTACGAGCAGTACTTC. Its translation is CASSQDIASPFSYEQYF.

The chain couples TRBV7-9 to TRBJ2-1; 12 bases line up with TRBD2. The CDR3 consists of 16 residues. V lost 5 bases and J lost 8; bases outside the gene matches: 10. Germline assignment: CDR1 SEHNR and CDR2 FQNEAQ (reference sequence). The CDR3 spells CASSPTLAGGQHEQFF. CDR3 DNA sequence: TGTGCCAGCAGCCCTACCCTAGCGGGGGGGCAACATGAGCAGTTCTTC.